What follows is one T cell receptor beta chain and its context. Its antigen is undetermined. This entry is derived from a study of T cells in localized non-small cell lung cancer. General observations from the study: Higher blood T cell density tracked longer overall survival. Tumor samples were not multi-region, leaving intratumor heterogeneity unexcluded.

The trim removed 2 bases at V and 1 base at J, leaving 6 bases unmatched. Germline values: CDR1 SGHTA, CDR2 FQGTGA. CDR3 length: 17 amino acids. The protocol was immunoSEQ multiplex PCR, while the TCRdb copy is restricted to in-frame clones and leaves out a portion. The sample records about 18,000 clones, around four fifths being singletons. This material consisted of peripheral blood, taken before any cancer treatment. The chain joins TRBV7-3 to TRBJ2-2, with TRBD2 identical over 8 bases. The source of this sequence is a female donor over 55 with stage I lung adenocarcinoma. As DNA, the CDR3 is TGTGCCAGCAGCTTAGCGGGGGGCAGGTTGAACACCGGGGAGCTGTTTTTT. It translates to CASSLAGGRLNTGELFF.